This TCR beta chain was found in a study of shared clonotypes between healthy human individuals. TCRdb's copy holds only in-frame clones and misses some; the assay was immunoSEQ multiplex PCR. The top ten hold 12% of the sample, which has about 530,000 clones, about 79% seen once. This clone was seen repeatedly, ten times or more. At one boundary the junction diverges from the germline segment, which might be a read error. This CDR3 is 13 amino acids long. Germline V gene sequence: CDR1 LGHNA, CDR2 YNFKEQ. The chain links TRBV4-2 to TRBJ2-4; the D is unclear. The sequenced sample consisted of PBMCs. The receptor was derived from a woman aged 40 to 55 in good health. Some clones in this sample may be carry-over from other donors' samples. In nucleotides, the CDR3 is TGTGCCAGCAGCCAAGGAAAAAAGACTTGGCCCATGTTC. The encoded protein is CASSQGKKTWPMF.